This paragraph covers one T cell receptor beta chain sequence. Its antigen is still unknown. The sample holds no much larger clone one base away, and base qualities are not on file. The entry originates in a study of blood T cell repertoires in COVID-19 (dated by TCRdb to 2020 to 2022). Regarding the complete study: Samples covering the acute and convalescent phases of COVID-19 were provided by collaborators in the United States, Italy and Spain. The material from the prospective study consisted of cDNA or gDNA derived from T cells, B-cell-depleted T cells, or PBMCs. Subjects who had been exposed to COVID-19, were actively infected with it, or had recovered from it provided the deeply sampled blood TCRbeta repertoires that made up the dataset. The repertoires were made available in a free public database intended to serve as a resource for research on the immune response to SARS-CoV-2. Samples were obtained from the ongoing ImmuneRACE study (first 160 participants) and from some 1,300 subjects provided by 6 global collaborators. Sample metadata almost always included a de-identified subject ID, COVID-19 status, age in years and sex. Where available, HLA class I and class II types were taken from metadata supplied by the sample provider and were not determined by assay-based typing. Results and caveats for the whole study, not just this receptor: How much clinical and demographic metadata was included differed by source and by participant, and the metadata was provided uncurated.

The immunoSEQ Assay, a bias-controlled multiplex PCR, was used to amplify TCRbeta CDR3 regions from genomic DNA. On the authors' methods: The number of nucleated cells in each sample was estimated by amplification of reference gene primers within the assay. To quantify the absolute abundance of each unique TCRbeta CDR3 rearrangement, sequence reads were collapsed and filtered. For each sample, productive Simpson clonality was calculated by taking the square root of Simpson's diversity index across productive rearrangements. The source is immuneACCESS, and TCRdb retained only in-frame sequences with V and J called. Part of the clones is not carried over; for the studies checked, unresolved V genes explain less than half of this, and the remainder is unexplained. That table is the source of V, J and clone size, and D and trimming were worked out from the DNA. Counted in this sample were about 160,000 clones; around 80% of them appeared once. Around 7.7% of the sample belongs to the ten largest clones.

Participants in the prospective study were enrolled through a virtual design, were aged roughly 18 to 100 years, and lived in 24 United States geographic areas. Cohort assignment in the prospective study relied on participant-reported clinical history from a screening survey and a study questionnaire. For ImmuneRACE Cohort 3, a participant was defined as recovered based on two consecutive negative NP/OP PCR tests, clearance by a healthcare professional, or resolution of symptoms. Each participant in the prospective study had whole blood, serum and a nasopharyngeal or oropharyngeal swab collected by mobile phlebotomists. Prospective study participants could optionally give additional blood draws and questionnaires over an approximately two-month period. Before DNA extraction, prospective study blood samples were shipped either frozen or at room temperature. The clonotype comes from a man aged 50-59 years who had recovered from COVID-19. Material for sequencing was PBMCs or T cells enriched from blood (not recorded which).

The CDR3 reads CASSFDRNYEQYF. The DNA sequence reads TGCGCCAGCAGTTTTGACAGAAACTACGAGCAGTACTTC. The chain uses TRBV5-1 and TRBJ2-7; the D segment could be TRBD1, given 5 matching bases. The CDR3 sequence holds 13 residues, the cysteine and phenylalanine included. The only DNA kept is the CDR3, 39 bases in frame from the first base. CDR1 and CDR2 (SGHRS, YFSETQ) derive from the germline V gene. At the junction V is shortened by 5 bases and J by 3 bases, with 12 bases in between.